Presented here are 19 T cell receptor beta chains from one specimen sequenced in a study of a mutant IDH1 vaccine in newly diagnosed glioma. Clones were read by immunoSEQ multiplex PCR, and TCRdb kept only the in-frame ones, dropping some. The table records 55,000 to 70,000 clones, 65% to 90% of them present only once. The time point denotes: baseline, week 1 (first vaccination visit). Described treatment: pre-vaccination baseline after standard-of-care therapy. The source material was PBMCs, sampled from a glioma patient treated with radiotherapy, temozolomide or both. These receptors originate from a man younger than 45 with glioma.

The rearrangement links TRBV2 to TRBJ2-7, with a tentative D call TRBD2 (5 bases). The CDR3 runs to 15 residues. The V gene's germline CDR1 is SNHLY and CDR2 FYNNEI. V was pared by 2 bases and J by 7 bases, with 18 bases between. The DNA of the CDR3 is TGTGCCAGCAGTGAAATTGCAGATAATCCGGGGGAGCAGTACTTC. This encodes CASSEIADNPGEQYF.

This clone was counted between two and nine times. The gene calls are TRBV4-1 and TRBJ1-1; D remains unclear. Trimming pared 0 bases from V and 1 base from J, leaving 9 bases between. CDR1 is MGHRA, CDR2 YSYEKL, per germline. The length of the CDR3 is 15 residues. CDR3 sequence reads: CASSQETKRNTEAFF. The CDR3 DNA follows: TGCGCCAGCAGCCAAGAGACGAAGAGGAACACTGAAGCTTTCTTT.

This rearrangement joins TRBV2 to TRBJ1-6; TRBD1 might be the D (5 bases). The germline gives CDR1 SNHLY, CDR2 FYNNEI. This CDR3 is built from 15 residues. Trimming shortened V by 8 bases and J by 7 bases, and 18 bases separated the two germline ends. CDR3 sequence reads: CASRGATQQNSPLHF. CDR3 DNA: TGTGCCAGCCGAGGGGCGACTCAACAGAATTCACCCCTCCACTTT.

V is TRBV28 and J is TRBJ1-5, with 7 bases that match TRBD1. The length of the CDR3 is 14 residues. Germline CDR1 and CDR2: MDHEN and SYDVKM. For the CDR3, the DNA is TGTTCTTCCCGGGACAGTCATACCAATCAGCCCCAGCATTTT. Protein product: CSSRDSHTNQPQHF.

The genes are TRBV5-6 and TRBJ2-7; 7 positions agree with TRBD1. In germline, CDR1 is SGHDT, CDR2 YYEEEE. The CDR3 has 17 amino acids. V lost 0 bases to trimming and J lost 0 bases; unmatched junction nucleotides: 9. Here the CDR3 reads CASSLAPVQGNSYEQYF. CDR3 DNA sequence: TGTGCCAGCAGCTTGGCACCTGTACAGGGGAACTCCTACGAGCAGTACTTC.

This rearrangement joins TRBV5-4 to TRBJ2-3, with D perhaps matching TRBD2 (6 bases). Trimming pared 3 bases from V and 1 base from J, leaving 12 bases between. The length of the CDR3 is 15 residues. Germline CDR1 and CDR2: SGHNT and YYREEE (reference sequence). CDR3 bases: TGTGCCAGCAGCTCGTCTACGGGGGGCACAGATACGCAGTATTTT. Its translation: CASSSSTGGTDTQYF. Filled out from reference TRBV5-4 and TRBJ2-3, the complete variable domain reads ETGVTQSPTHLIKTRGQQVTLRCSSQSGHNTVSWYQQALGQGPQFIFQYYREEENGRGNFPPRFSGLQFPNYSSELNVNALELDDSALYLCASSSSTGGTDTQYFGPGTRLTVL.

This chain joins TRBV7-2 and TRBJ2-4; D assignment may be TRBD1 or TRBD2 (5 bases each). V was pared by 0 bases and J by 3 bases, with 12 bases between. The CDR3 spans 16 residues. Germline CDR1 is SGHTA and CDR2 is FQGNSA. The CDR3 coding sequence is TGTGCCAGCAGCTTAGCGTTGTTGAGGGGCAAAAACATTCAGTACTTC. It specifies CASSLALLRGKNIQYF.

In this sample, this clone turned up a few times. V is TRBV6-4 and J is TRBJ1-1; 8 nucleotides agree with TRBD1. The CDR3 has 13 residues. J lost 5 bases, V lost 4 bases, and 3 bases had no gene match. In germline, CDR1 is MRHNA, CDR2 SNTAGT. CDR3 nucleotide sequence: TGTGCCAGCAGTGTGGACAGGGCTACTGAAGCTTTCTTT. The encoded protein is CASSVDRATEAFF.

The chain joins TRBV13 to TRBJ2-7, with D possibly being TRBD2 (6 bases). The CDR3 runs to 14 residues. The V gene lost 2 bases and the J gene lost 3 bases, with 11 bases spanning the gap. The germline CDR1 and CDR2 sequences are PRHDT and FYEKMQ (reference sequence). The CDR3 nucleotides read TGTGCCAGCAGCTTACCTAGCGCGGTCTACGAGCAGTACTTC. Translating gives CASSLPSAVYEQYF. Filled out from reference TRBV13 and TRBJ2-7, the complete variable domain reads AAGVIQSPRHLIKEKRETATLKCYPIPRHDTVYWYQQGPGQDPQFLISFYEKMQSDKGSIPDRFSAQQFSDYHSELNMSSLELGDSALYFCASSLPSAVYEQYFGPGTRLTVT.

The V gene is TRBV7-2, the J gene TRBJ2-5; D gene uncertain. The CDR3 runs 13 residues. The V end was cut by 5 bases, the J end by 2 bases, with 9 bases between. CDR1 and CDR2 from the germline V gene are SGHTA and FQGNSA. For the CDR3, the DNA is TGTGCCAGCAGCGTCTCACCTCAAGAGACCCAGTACTTC. It encodes CASSVSPQETQYF.

This chain links TRBV5-8 with TRBJ1-2; D gene ambiguous. CDR1 and CDR2 (germline): SGHTS, YDEGEE. The ends were cut back, 6 bases at V and 2 bases at J, with 17 bases in the middle. This CDR3 comprises 15 residues. Here the CDR3 reads CASMANPQLNYGYTF. CDR3 nucleotide sequence: TGTGCCAGCATGGCGAACCCGCAGCTCAACTATGGCTACACCTTC.

V and J are TRBV7-8 and TRBJ2-3, with unresolved D. V dropped 5 bases and J dropped 4 bases, with 13 bases sitting between them. Germline loops: CDR1 SGHVS, CDR2 FQNEAQ. This CDR3 contains 14 residues. The CDR3 sequence is CASSLSPKADTQYF. The CDR3, as DNA: TGTGCCAGCAGCCTTAGTCCCAAAGCAGATACGCAGTATTTT.

The chain recombines TRBV11-2 with TRBJ2-2; D call uncertain. CDR3 length: 15 amino acids. V was pared by 1 base and J by 1 base, with 7 bases between. Per germline, CDR1 SGHAT and CDR2 FQNNGV. The CDR3 loop is CASSLVSLNTGELFF. The CDR3 DNA reads as TGTGCCAGCAGCTTAGTCTCGTTGAACACCGGGGAGCTGTTTTTT.

The V and J genes are TRBV19 and TRBJ2-7; possible D gene TRBD1, 5 bases. The CDR3 extends over 13 amino acids. V lost 1 base and J lost 5, with 9 bases in between. In germline, CDR1 is LNHDA, CDR2 SQIVND (reference sequence). The CDR3 region has the DNA TGTGCCAGTAGTATAGTAGGGGTTAACGAGCAGTACTTC. Translated, it gives CASSIVGVNEQYF. The variable domain in full, completed from reference TRBV19 and TRBJ2-7, reads DGGITQSPKYLFRKEGQNVTLSCEQNLNHDAMYWYRQDPGQGLRLIYYSQIVNDFQKGDIAEGYSVSREKKESFPLTVTSAQKNPTAFYLCASSIVGVNEQYFGPGTRLTVT.

The CDR3: CASSPWGGLRELGPGANVLTF. CDR3 bases: TGTGCCAGCAGCCCCTGGGGGGGGCTTAGGGAGCTCGGACCTGGGGCCAACGTCCTGACTTTC. The rearrangement joins TRBV7-6 to TRBJ2-6, with D perhaps matching TRBD2 (7 bases). CDR3 length equals 21 residues. Trimming took off 5 bases at V and 2 bases at J, with 28 bases between the two ends. CDR1 and CDR2 from the germline V gene are SGHVS and FNYEAQ.

The rearrangement uses TRBV18 and TRBJ1-3; D call uncertain. The CDR3 extends over 15 amino acids. Germline CDR1 KGHSH, CDR2 LQKENI. V lost 6 bases and J lost 3, with 15 bases in between. CDR3 region: CASSPTKLFGNTIYF. CDR3 nucleotides: TGTGCCAGCTCCCCCACCAAGTTGTTTGGAAACACCATATATTTT.

This clone was counted once. As DNA, the CDR3 is TGCGCCAGCAGCCCCGACAATGAGCAGTTCTTC. This translates into CASSPDNEQFF. The chain carries TRBV5-1 and TRBJ2-1; no firm D call. Germline loops: CDR1 SGHRS, CDR2 YFSETQ. CDR3 length equals 11 residues. With 4 bases removed from V and 5 bases from J, the gap between germline ends came to 4 bases.

Note on this clone: Relative to the germline gene, one junction end is altered; a read error may explain this. J is TRBJ2-7 and V is TRBV19, with TRBD1 matching over 9 bases. The CDR3 has 18 amino acids. CDR1 LNHDA and CDR2 SQIVND come from the germline V gene (reference sequence). The CDR3 nucleotides are TGTGCCAGTAGTCTAGACGGGACAGGGAACCGGGGCTCCTACGAGCAGTACTTC. Translated: CASSLDGTGNRGSYEQYF.

This sequence joins TRBV9 and TRBJ2-1, with 7 bases lining up with TRBD2. The V gene end was trimmed by 0 bases and the J gene end by 6 bases; junction bases not matched to a gene: 9. From germline, CDR1 is SGDLS and CDR2 YYNGEE. CDR3 length: 16 amino acids. The DNA for the CDR3 is TGTGCCAGCAGCGTAGTAGTATCCCGGACTAGCAATGAGCAGTTCTTC. Translating it yields CASSVVVSRTSNEQFF.